This T cell receptor beta chain was found in a study of CD8 T cells in Susac syndrome. Study-level background: At the time their blood was drawn, patients with Susac syndrome were either therapy-naive, on corticosteroids (with some of them also receiving intravenous immunoglobulin), or on intravenous immunoglobulin alone.

Reverse transcription of about 0.45 to 1 ug RNA was performed with random hexamers. Amplification of TCR beta CDR3 was carried out by immunoSEQ multiplex PCR, which covered 54 Vbeta and 13 Jbeta segments. MiXCR was run by TCRdb on the immunoSEQ multiplex PCR reads, yielding one entry per CDR3 protein. The sample yields about 150,000 distinct CDR3 sequences, around 96% seen once. V was pared by 4 bases and J by 6 bases, with 12 bases between. The CDR3 is made up of 13 amino acids. The germline gives CDR1 MGHDK, CDR2 SYGVNS. The receptor was isolated from a human donor with Susac syndrome. This chain links TRBV25-1 with TRBJ1-2, with a tentative D call TRBD1 (5 bases). Material: CD4+ T cells from PBMCs. The CDR3 DNA follows: TGTGCCAGCAGTGTGGAGTGGGGACATGGCTACACCTTC. Protein product: CASSVEWGHGYTF.